Sequencing of this T cell receptor beta chain was carried out in a study of cytomegalovirus exposure and HLA in healthy donors (dated by TCRdb to about 2017). At the level of the whole study: An earlier analysis of approximately 640 of the donors reported roughly 300 Gb of sequence data and 117 million unique TCR beta sequences from roughly 180 million T cells. About 280 gigabases of sequencing data and around 80 million unique TCR sequences made up an early release that covered under 750 HLA-typed donors. Among the roughly 400 genotyped donors, 75% to 90% belonged to the genetic ancestry cluster associated with self-reported Caucasian donors. The study aimed to test whether cataloging public T cell receptors could reveal signatures of past pathogen exposure. The study used immunosequencing to profile the T cell repertoires of approximately 630 subjects and linked those repertoires to cytomegalovirus serostatus. Along with the roughly 670-subject first cohort, a separate validation cohort of about 110 different subjects was used. To predict cytomegalovirus infection status, the study brought together high-throughput TCR immunosequencing, statistical association of individual TCRs with disease status, and machine learning. A later analysis re-analyzed previously published TCR beta repertoires from hundreds of donors and added high-resolution HLA genotyping to study TCR occurrence patterns. Rather than using new phenotypic data, the later analysis identified candidate immune exposures from TCR beta sequences and from how often those sequences occurred across donors. In an earlier analysis of around 540 of the donors, high-throughput TCR beta sequencing was used to judge whether each TCR beta V gene segment behaved as functional or pseudogenic. Donor age, sex, ethnicity and CMV serostatus were compiled alongside the repertoire data. A later genetic analysis used genome-wide SNP genotypes for about 60% of the 666 donors, treating that subset as a discovery cohort. Every discovery cohort repertoire had been produced on one sequencing platform. HLA typing covered class I and class II loci at four-digit resolution. Typing coverage varied by locus: roughly 629-640 donors for A, B, C, DRB1 and DQB1; about 520 for DQA1; about 600 for DPA1; approximately 490 for DPB1. About 5 DR-DQ haplotypes were handled as single units for association and clustering, since linkage in the cohort was strong. Across approximately 400 genotyped donors of the cohort, an average of about 250,000 unique TCR beta nucleotide sequences per donor were sequenced, and around 20% of those sequences were non-productive. Overall results and qualifications from the work: In a later analysis, the rate of TCR association differed among HLA loci, with DRB1 alleles having the most associated TCRs and HLA-C alleles having the fewest. In this cohort, only TCR beta chains were sequenced, and detectable features were limited by the absence of alpha or paired-chain data. Because HLA typing was unavailable for some donors at each locus, only the typed subset was used in association tests. Cytomegalovirus status was reported to be diagnosed by the classifier with high specificity and sensitivity in both the original and validation cohorts. While some public TCRs were present in many individuals, most TCR sequences turned up only very rarely across donors. According to the authors, the approach could potentially be generalized to other disease states and immunological phenotypes. In an earlier analysis of fewer than 700 of the donors, most TCR beta V segments appeared in productive rearrangements about 87% or about 30% of the time, broadly matching IMGT annotations. The earlier analysis of 450 to 700 of the donors excluded seventeen rarely observed V segments, including chromosome 9 orphons, because counts were too low. According to a later genetic analysis, donors in an Asian-associated ancestry cluster had fewer N-insertions in productive TCRs than the approximately 700-donor mean. The sequencing pipeline was judged likely to have produced a cluster of highly shared sequence variants as a technical artifact. A later analysis found that most CMV-associated TCR beta chains appeared HLA-restricted, with HLA associations seemingly driven largely by CMV exposure. Strong co-occurrence of HLA alleles, especially DR and DQ, made assigning TCR associations to individual alleles difficult. CMV serostatus was the only immune exposure information available for the cohort. In a later genetic analysis, a missense DCLRE1C variant was associated with V-gene and J-gene trimming of TCR beta chains, and the association was replicated in an independent cohort. Roughly uniform sequencing depth across donors was assumed in presence/absence analyses, although this assumption may not hold. Some IMGT-functional V segments, including TRBV6-2 and TRBV6-3, could not be distinguished by the 87-base-pair reads and were therefore excluded. The study listed approximately 160 TCR beta chains as associated with cytomegalovirus. In a later analysis, about 17,000 TCR beta sequences were associated with specific HLA alleles at a false discovery rate of 0.05. In a later analysis, several top co-occurrence clusters were reported to appear linked to parvovirus B19, influenza, CMV and Epstein-Barr virus. In a later analysis, HLA-associated TCR beta chains showed more clonal expansion and lower generation probabilities than non-associated chains that were equally common. Linkage disequilibrium might explain the correlated functional status among segregating V segments, but an unknown experimental factor could not be ruled out. A further reported finding was that TCR beta sequences accurately predicted the HLA-A and HLA-B alleles for most subjects in the first cohort. In vitro tests confirmed that three of the cytomegalovirus-associated TCR beta chains recognize cytomegalovirus antigens.

Preparation of the library involved the immunoSEQ multiplex PCR assay. For the multiplex PCR, a mixture combining 60 forward primers for TCR Vbeta segments and 13 reverse primers for TCR Jbeta segments was used. The CDR3 region of rearranged TCR beta genes was amplified from genomic DNA with a multiplex PCR assay. The Illumina HiSeq System was used to sequence the amplified TCR beta libraries as 87-base-pair reads. On the study's bioinformatics: Across the 700 or so repertoires, a later analysis counted some 81 million unique TCR beta chains, around 10 million of which were shared by at least two donors. A nearest-neighbor algorithm error-corrected the raw reads and collapsed the reads into unique sequences, merging closely related sequences to remove PCR and sequencing errors. V, D and J gene segments were assigned by aligning CDR3 sequences to IMGT reference sequences. For a sequence to be retained, at least a six-nucleotide match to both a V gene segment and a J gene segment was required. Rearrangements were classified as productive when the CDR3 lacked stop codons and remained in frame with V and J, and all other rearrangements were classified as non-productive. Following IMGT convention, CDR3 was defined as the stretch from the second conserved V-encoded cysteine up to the conserved J-encoded phenylalanine. The earlier analysis of more than 450 of the donors excluded sequences that lacked an unambiguous match to a single V gene segment. An earlier analysis of approximately 590 of the donors called V segments functional above 56.7% productive rearrangements and segregating when the between-donor standard deviation exceeded 5%. A statistical classification framework was built to diagnose cytomegalovirus status from the catalog of TCR beta chain sequences. In a later analysis, V and J genes were assigned by comparing TCR nucleotide sequences against IMGT/GENE-DB human TR gene sequences. In a later analysis, CDR3 sequences and most-parsimonious VDJ recombination scenarios were assigned using the TCRdist pipeline. In a later analysis, each TCR beta chain was defined by its CDR3 amino acid sequence together with its V-gene family, and reads without a unique V-gene family were excluded. As a way to deal with suspected cross-contamination and a sequencing artifact, a later analysis dropped under 600 nucleotide sequences that were highly shared and had low generation probability. For each public chain, a later analysis derived a clonal expansion index from normalized ranks of inferred template counts within each repertoire. In a later analysis, generation probabilities were computed using a VDJ recombination model fitted to out-of-frame rearrangements, and the results were checked against IGoR. In a later analysis, TCR-TCR, TCR-HLA and TCR-CMV co-occurrence was scored with hypergeometric tests, and a repertoire-size bias correction was applied to TCR pairs. False discovery rates were estimated in a later analysis by permuting HLA or CMV assignments 20 times. A later analysis grouped co-occurring TCRs with DBSCAN, adding TCRdist sequence similarity when clustering within HLA-allele-positive subsets. Repertoires with fewer than 30,000 or more than 120,000 public chains were left out of co-occurrence clustering, as were about five repertoires with anomalous nucleotide sharing. TCRdb holds this immuneACCESS table with in-frame rearrangements only. Some clones are missing; in checked studies, unresolved V genes explain under half, and the rest has no known cause. The V and J calls and clone size come from that table; D and trimming were worked out from the DNA. The sample contains about 130,000 clones, 73% of them found a single time. The top ten hold 2.1% of the sample.

About this clone itself: The specificity of this receptor is unknown. No base quality values were provided; no much bigger clone lies one nucleotide off.

The CDR3, cysteine through phenylalanine, is 14 amino acids long. Kept here is only the CDR3 DNA, which spans 42 bases and is read in frame from base 1. CDR1 GTSNPN and CDR2 SVGIG are derived from the germline V gene (reference sequence). V loses 1 base of germline sequence and J loses 1 base, and the interval between the two ends is 7 bases. The cohort consisted of 600 to 750 healthy bone marrow donors. Cohort members were all nominally healthy when sampled, although unrecorded immune exposures were likely present. The donor tested CMV seropositive and was one of the 289 seropositive cohort members. A peripheral blood sample was collected from each donor, and TCR beta sequencing was performed on peripheral blood mononuclear cells. The Qiagen DNeasy Blood Extraction Kit was used to extract genomic DNA from the blood cell samples.

Material: PBMCs. The chain is made from TRBV30 and TRBJ2-2; a confident D gene designation cannot be given. This receptor was identified in a woman between 40 and 55 years old in good health and CMV-seropositive. The CDR3 has the sequence CAWSGSQNTGELFF. The sequenced DNA is TGTGCCTGGAGTGGTTCACAGAACACCGGGGAGCTGTTTTTT. Beyond the CDR3, the reference TRBV30 and TRBJ2-2 genes provide the residues; the full variable domain reads: SQTIHQWPATLVQPVGSPLSLECTVEGTSNPNLYWYRQAAGRGLQLLFYSVGIGQISSEVPQNLSASRPQDRQFILSSKKLLLSDSGFYLCAWSGSQNTGELFFGEGSRLTVL.